The 4 T cell receptor beta chains below were found in one sample sequenced in a study of T-cell reconstitution after alpha-beta-depleted transplantation in children. The library targeted TCRbeta and was prepared with unique molecular identifiers. TCRdb re-called the PCR reads through MiXCR, storing one row per CDR3 protein. This sample yields about 980,000 distinct CDR3 sequences, of which about 31% are seen a single time; about 28% belongs to the top ten. The starting material was PBMCs, mostly from graft donor cells, obtained 360 days after TCRalphabeta/CD19-depleted stem cell transplant. The receptors here all came from a boy under three years old who had a stem cell transplant for SCID, so the T cells may come from the graft donor.

This clonotype has only a few counts. The chain couples TRBV15 to TRBJ2-7, with a possible D match to TRBD2 (7 bases). Germline lookup yields CDR1 LNHNV and CDR2 YYDKDF (reference sequence). Trimming took 8 bases from V and 0 from J, leaving 14 bases between them. CDR3 size: 14 residues. CDR3 DNA sequence: TGTGCCACCTCTAAAGGGGGGGACTCCTACGAGCAGTACTTC. This encodes CATSKGGDSYEQYF.

There are a few counts of this clonotype. J is TRBJ2-5 and V is TRBV9; D gene ambiguous. The CDR3 length is 14 residues. Germline V gene lookup returns CDR1 SGDLS and CDR2 YYNGEE. Trimming cost V 2 bases and J 0 bases, with 8 bases left between them. DNA for the CDR3: TGTGCCAGCAGCGTTTTAGGGAACCAAGAGACCCAGTACTTC. It codes for CASSVLGNQETQYF.

This clonotype has only a few counts. This chain joins TRBV27 and TRBJ2-7, with 7 bases identical to TRBD2. V lost 6 bases to trimming and J lost 2 bases; unmatched junction nucleotides: 13. CDR1 and CDR2 (germline): MNHEY, SMNVEV (reference sequence). The CDR3 extends over 16 amino acids. As DNA, the CDR3 is TGTGCCAGCAGCCCGCTCCCGGTGGGGGGGACCTACGAGCAGTACTTC. It codes for CASSPLPVGGTYEQYF.

V and J are TRBV7-2 and TRBJ2-2; 9 positions match TRBD1. Losses at the gene ends were 5 bases for V and 7 bases for J; bases not matched to a gene: 8. The CDR3 spans 15 residues. The germline gives CDR1 SGHTA, CDR2 FQGNSA. This chain's CDR3 is CASSTNRGLGGELFF. The CDR3 coding sequence is TGTGCCAGCAGCACTAACAGGGGGCTGGGCGGGGAGCTGTTTTTT.